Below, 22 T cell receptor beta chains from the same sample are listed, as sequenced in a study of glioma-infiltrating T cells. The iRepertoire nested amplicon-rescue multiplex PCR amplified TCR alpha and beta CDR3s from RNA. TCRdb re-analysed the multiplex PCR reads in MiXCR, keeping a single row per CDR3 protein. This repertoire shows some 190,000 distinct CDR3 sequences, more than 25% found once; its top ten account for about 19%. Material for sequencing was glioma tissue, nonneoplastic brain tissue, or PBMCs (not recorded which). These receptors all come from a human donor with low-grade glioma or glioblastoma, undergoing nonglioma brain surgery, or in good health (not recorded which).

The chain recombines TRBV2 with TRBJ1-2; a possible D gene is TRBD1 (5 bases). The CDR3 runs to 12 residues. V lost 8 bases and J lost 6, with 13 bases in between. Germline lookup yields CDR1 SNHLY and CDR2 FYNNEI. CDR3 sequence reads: CASARRGDGYTF. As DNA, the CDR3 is TGTGCCAGCGCCCGACGGGGGGATGGCTACACCTTC.

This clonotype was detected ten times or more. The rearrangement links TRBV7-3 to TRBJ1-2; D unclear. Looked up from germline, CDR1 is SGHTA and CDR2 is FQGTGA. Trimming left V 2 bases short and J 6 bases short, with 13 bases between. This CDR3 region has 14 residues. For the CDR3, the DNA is TGTGCCAGCAGCTTAGAAACCCGGTCCGATGGCTACACCTTC. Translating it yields CASSLETRSDGYTF.

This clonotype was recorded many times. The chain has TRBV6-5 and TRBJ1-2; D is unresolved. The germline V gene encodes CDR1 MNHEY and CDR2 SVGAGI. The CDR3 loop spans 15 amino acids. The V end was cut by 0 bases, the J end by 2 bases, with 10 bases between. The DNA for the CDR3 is TGTGCCAGCAGTTACTCTACTCACGGAAACTATGGCTACACCTTC. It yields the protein CASSYSTHGNYGYTF.

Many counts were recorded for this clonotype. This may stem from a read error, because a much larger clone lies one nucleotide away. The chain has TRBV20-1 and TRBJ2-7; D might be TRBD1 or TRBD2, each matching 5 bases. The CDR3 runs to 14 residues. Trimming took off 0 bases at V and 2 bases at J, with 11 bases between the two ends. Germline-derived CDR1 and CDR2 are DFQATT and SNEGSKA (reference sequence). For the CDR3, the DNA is TGCAGTGCTAGAGAGGTGGTGGGGGCCTACGAGCAGTACTTC. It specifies CSAREVVGAYEQYF.

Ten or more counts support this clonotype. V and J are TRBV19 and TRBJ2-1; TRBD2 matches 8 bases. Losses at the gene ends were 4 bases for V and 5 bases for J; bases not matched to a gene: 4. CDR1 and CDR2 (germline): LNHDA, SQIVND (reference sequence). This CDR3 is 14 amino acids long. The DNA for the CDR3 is TGTGCCAGTAGTAAGCGAGCGGGAGACAATGAGCAGTTCTTC. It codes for CASSKRAGDNEQFF.

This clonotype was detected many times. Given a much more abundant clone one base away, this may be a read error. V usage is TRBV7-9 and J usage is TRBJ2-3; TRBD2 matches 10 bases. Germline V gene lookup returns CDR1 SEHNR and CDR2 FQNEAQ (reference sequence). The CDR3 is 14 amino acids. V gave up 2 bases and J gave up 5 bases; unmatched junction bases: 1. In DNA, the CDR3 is TGTGCCAGCAGCTTACTAGCGGGAGTAGATACGCAGTATTTT. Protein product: CASSLLAGVDTQYF.

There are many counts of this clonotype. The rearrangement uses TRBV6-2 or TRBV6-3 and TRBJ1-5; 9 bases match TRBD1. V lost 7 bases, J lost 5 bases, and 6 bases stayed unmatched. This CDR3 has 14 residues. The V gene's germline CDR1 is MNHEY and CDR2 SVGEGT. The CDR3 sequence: CASISGQGDQPQHF. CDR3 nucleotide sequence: TGTGCCAGCATCTCGGGACAGGGAGATCAGCCCCAGCATTTT.

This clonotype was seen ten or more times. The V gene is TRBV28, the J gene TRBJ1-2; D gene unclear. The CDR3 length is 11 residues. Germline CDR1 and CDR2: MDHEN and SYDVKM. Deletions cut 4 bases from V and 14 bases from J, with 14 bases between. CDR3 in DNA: TGTGCCAGCAGTTCCCCCGCGGTGTGGACCTTC. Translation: CASSSPAVWTF.

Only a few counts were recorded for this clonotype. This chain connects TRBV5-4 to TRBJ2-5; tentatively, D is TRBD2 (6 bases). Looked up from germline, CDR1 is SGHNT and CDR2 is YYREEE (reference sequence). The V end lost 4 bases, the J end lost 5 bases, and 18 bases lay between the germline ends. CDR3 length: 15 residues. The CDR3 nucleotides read TGTGCCAGCAGCCCGGCGGGACGTCGAGGGGAGACCCAGTACTTC. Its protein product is CASSPAGRRGETQYF.

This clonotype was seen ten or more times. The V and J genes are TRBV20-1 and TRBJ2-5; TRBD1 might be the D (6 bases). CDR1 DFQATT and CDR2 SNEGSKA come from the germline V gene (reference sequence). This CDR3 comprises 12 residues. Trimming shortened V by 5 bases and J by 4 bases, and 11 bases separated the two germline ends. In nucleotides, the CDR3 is TGCAGTGCTCTTACAGGGTTAGAGACCCAGTACTTC. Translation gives CSALTGLETQYF.

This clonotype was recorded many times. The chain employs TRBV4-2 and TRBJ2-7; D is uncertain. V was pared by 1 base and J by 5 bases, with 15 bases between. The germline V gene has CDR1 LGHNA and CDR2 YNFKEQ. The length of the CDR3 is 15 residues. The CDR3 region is CASSQGVLAQDEQYF. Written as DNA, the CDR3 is TGTGCCAGCAGCCAAGGGGTTTTGGCTCAAGACGAGCAGTACTTC.

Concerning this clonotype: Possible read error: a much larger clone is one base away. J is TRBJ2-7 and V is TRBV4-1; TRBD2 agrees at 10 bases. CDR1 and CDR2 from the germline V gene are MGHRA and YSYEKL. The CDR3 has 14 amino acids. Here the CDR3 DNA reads TGCGCCAGCAGCAAGACTAGCGGGTGGTACGAGCAGCACTTC. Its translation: CASSKTSGWYEQHF.

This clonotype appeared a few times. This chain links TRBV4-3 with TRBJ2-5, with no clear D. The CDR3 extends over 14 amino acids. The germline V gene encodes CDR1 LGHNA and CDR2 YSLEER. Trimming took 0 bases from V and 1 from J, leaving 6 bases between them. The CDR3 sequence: CASSQDSLQETQYF. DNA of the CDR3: TGCGCCAGCAGCCAAGACAGCCTCCAAGAGACCCAGTACTTC.

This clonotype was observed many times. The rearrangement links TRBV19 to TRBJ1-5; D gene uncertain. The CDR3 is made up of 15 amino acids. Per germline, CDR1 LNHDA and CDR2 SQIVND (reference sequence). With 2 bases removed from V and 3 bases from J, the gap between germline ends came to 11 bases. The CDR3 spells CASSIFGLANQPQHF. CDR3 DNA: TGTGCCAGTAGTATATTTGGACTCGCCAATCAGCCCCAGCATTTT.

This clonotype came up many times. The CDR3 DNA reads TGTGCCAGCAGTGAGAGGACAGGCGTCTCCTATGGCTACACCTTC. Translating gives CASSERTGVSYGYTF. The J gene is TRBJ1-2, the V gene TRBV2; TRBD1 aligns across 7 bases. Per germline, CDR1 SNHLY and CDR2 FYNNEI. Trimming took 3 bases from V and 4 from J; bases not matched to a gene: 8. CDR3 length: 15 residues.

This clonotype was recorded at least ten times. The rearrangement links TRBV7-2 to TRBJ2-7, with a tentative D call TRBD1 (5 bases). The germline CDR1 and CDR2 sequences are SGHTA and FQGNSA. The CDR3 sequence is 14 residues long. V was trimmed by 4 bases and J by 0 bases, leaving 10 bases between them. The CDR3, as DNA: TGTGCCAGCAGCTATAGCAGGGACTCCTACGAGCAGTACTTC. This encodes CASSYSRDSYEQYF.

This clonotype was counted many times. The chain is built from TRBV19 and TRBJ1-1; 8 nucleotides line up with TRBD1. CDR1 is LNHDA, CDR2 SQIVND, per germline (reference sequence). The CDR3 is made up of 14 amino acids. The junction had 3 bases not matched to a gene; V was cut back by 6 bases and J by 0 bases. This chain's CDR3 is CASSGTGLNTEAFF. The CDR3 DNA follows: TGTGCCAGTAGCGGGACAGGTCTGAACACTGAAGCTTTCTTT.

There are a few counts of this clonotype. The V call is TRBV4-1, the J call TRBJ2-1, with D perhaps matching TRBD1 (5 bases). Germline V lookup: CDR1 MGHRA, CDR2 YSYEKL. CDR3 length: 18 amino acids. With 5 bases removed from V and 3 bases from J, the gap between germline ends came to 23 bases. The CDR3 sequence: CASSSPIRQRGGYNEQFF. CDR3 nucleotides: TGCGCCAGCAGCTCGCCAATCAGACAGCGAGGTGGCTACAATGAGCAGTTCTTC.

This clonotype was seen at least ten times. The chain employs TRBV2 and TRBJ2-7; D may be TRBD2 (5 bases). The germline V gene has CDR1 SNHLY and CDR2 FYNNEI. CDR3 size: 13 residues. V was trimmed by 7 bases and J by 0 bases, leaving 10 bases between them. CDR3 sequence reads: CASTGRDSYEQYF. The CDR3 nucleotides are TGTGCCAGCACCGGACGGGACTCCTACGAGCAGTACTTC.

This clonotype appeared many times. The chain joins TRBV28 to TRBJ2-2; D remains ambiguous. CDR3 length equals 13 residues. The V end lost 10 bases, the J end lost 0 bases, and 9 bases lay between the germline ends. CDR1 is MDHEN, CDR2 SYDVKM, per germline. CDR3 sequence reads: CATGDSNTGELFF. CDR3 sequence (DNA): TGTGCCACCGGAGACTCGAACACCGGGGAGCTGTTTTTT.

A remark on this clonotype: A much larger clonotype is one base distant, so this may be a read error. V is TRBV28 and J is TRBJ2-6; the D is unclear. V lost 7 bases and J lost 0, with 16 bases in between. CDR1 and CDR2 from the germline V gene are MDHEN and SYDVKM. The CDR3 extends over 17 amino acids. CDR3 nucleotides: TGTGCCAGCACCCGGGCAGGCCTACTCTCTGGGGCCAACGTCCTGACTTTC. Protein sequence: CASTRAGLLSGANVLTF. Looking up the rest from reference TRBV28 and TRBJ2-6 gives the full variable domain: DVKVTQSSRYLVKRTGEKVFLECVQDMDHENMFWYRQDPGLGLRLIYFSYDVKMKEKGDIPEGYSVSREKKERFSLILESASTNQTSMYLCASTRAGLLSGANVLTFGAGSRLTVL.

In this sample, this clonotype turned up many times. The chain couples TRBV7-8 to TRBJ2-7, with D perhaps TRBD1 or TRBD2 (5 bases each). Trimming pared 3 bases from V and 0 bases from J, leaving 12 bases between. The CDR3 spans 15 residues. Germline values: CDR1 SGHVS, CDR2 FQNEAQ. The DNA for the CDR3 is TGTGCCAGCAGCTTGGGGACGGGCCTCTCCTACGAGCAGTACTTC. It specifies CASSLGTGLSYEQYF. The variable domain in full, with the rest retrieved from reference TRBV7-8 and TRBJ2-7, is GAGVSQSPRYKVAKRGQDVALRCDPISGHVSLFWYQQALGQGPEFLTYFQNEAQLDKSGLPSDRFFAERPEGSVSTLKIQRTQQEDSAVYLCASSLGTGLSYEQYFGPGTRLTVT.